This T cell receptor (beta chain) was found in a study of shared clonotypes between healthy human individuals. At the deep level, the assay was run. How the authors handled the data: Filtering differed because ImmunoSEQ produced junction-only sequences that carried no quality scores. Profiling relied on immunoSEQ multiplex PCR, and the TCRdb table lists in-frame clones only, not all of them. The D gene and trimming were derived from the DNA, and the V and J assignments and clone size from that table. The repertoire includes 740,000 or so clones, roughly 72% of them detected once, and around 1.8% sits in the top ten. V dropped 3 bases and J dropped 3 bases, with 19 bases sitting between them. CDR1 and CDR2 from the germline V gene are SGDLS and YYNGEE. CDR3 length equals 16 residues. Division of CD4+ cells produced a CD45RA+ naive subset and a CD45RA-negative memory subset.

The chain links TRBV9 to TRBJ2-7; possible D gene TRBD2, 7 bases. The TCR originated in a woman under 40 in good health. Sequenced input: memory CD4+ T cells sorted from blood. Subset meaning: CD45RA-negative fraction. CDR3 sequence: CASSAGEGGLYYEQYF. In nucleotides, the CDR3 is TGTGCCAGCAGCGCAGGGGAGGGAGGTCTTTACTACGAGCAGTACTTC. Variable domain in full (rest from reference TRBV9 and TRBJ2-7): DSGVTQTPKHLITATGQRVTLRCSPRSGDLSVYWYQQSLDQGLQFLIQYYNGEERAKGNILERFSAQQFPDLHSELNLSSLELGDSALYFCASSAGEGGLYYEQYFGPGTRLTVT.